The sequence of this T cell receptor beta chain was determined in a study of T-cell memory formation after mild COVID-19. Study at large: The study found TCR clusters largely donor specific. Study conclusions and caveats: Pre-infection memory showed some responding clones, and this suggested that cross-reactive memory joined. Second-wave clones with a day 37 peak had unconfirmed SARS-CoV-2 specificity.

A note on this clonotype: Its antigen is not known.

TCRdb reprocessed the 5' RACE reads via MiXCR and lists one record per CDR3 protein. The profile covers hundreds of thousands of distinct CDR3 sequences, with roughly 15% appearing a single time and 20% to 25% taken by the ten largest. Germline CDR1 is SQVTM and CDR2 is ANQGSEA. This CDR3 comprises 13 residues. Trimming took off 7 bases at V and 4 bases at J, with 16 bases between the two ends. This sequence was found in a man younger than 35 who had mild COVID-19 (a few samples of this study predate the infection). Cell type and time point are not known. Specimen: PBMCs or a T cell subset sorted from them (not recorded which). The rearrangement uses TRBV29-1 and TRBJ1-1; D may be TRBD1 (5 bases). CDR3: CSALTGGGTEAFF. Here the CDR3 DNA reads TGCAGCGCCTTGACTGGGGGGGGCACTGAAGCTTTCTTT.